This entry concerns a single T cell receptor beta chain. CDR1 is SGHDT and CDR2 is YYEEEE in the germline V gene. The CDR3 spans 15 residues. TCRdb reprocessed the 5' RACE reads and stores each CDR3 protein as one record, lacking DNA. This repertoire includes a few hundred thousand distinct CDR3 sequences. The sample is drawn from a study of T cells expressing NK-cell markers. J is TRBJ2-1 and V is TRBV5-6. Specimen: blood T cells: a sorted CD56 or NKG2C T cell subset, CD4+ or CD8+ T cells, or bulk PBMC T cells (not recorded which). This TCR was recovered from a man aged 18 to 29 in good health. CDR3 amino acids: CASSSGGTSRSTPFF.